Presented here are 16 T cell receptor beta chains from one specimen sequenced in a study of blood T cell repertoires in COVID-19. TCRdb keeps only in-frame clones here, not all; method: immunoSEQ multiplex PCR. The sample comprises 150,000 to 200,000 clones, 75% to 85% of which are singletons, and 4.5% to 7.5% rests with the top ten. Sequencing input: PBMCs or T cells enriched from blood (not recorded which). These receptors originate from a man aged 40-55 years who had recovered from COVID-19.

This chain uses TRBV9 with TRBJ2-1; weak D call: TRBD2 (6 bases). Trimming took 0 bases from V and 4 from J, leaving 11 bases between them. This CDR3 spans 15 amino acids. Germline assignment: CDR1 SGDLS and CDR2 YYNGEE. The CDR3: CASSVGTKTYNEQFF. In DNA, the CDR3 is TGTGCCAGCAGCGTAGGGACTAAGACTTACAATGAGCAGTTCTTC.

This chain uses TRBV14 with TRBJ2-3; TRBD2 agrees at 10 bases. The germline CDR1 and CDR2 sequences are SGHDN and FVKESK. The trim removed 4 bases at V and 6 bases at J, leaving 7 bases unmatched. There are 15 residues in the CDR3. The DNA for the CDR3 is TGTGCCAGCAGCCGTCTAGCGGGGGAAATGGATACGCAGTATTTT. Protein: CASSRLAGEMDTQYF.

This sequence joins TRBV18 and TRBJ2-7; 11 nucleotides agree with TRBD2. Looked up from germline, CDR1 is KGHSH and CDR2 is LQKENI. Trimming cost V 7 bases and J 0 bases; bases outside gene matches: 8. This CDR3 region has 16 residues. CDR3 residues: CASYSSGLAASYEQYF. In DNA form, the CDR3 reads TGTGCCAGCTATTCATCGGGACTAGCGGCCTCCTACGAGCAGTACTTC.

Only one count was recorded for this clone. The rearrangement uses TRBV7-9 and TRBJ2-2, with a possible D match to TRBD1 (5 bases). The germline V gene has CDR1 SEHNR and CDR2 FQNEAQ (reference sequence). Trimming cost V 0 bases and J 2 bases, with 7 bases left between them. This CDR3 has 15 residues. CDR3 in amino acids: CASSLAGRNTGELFF. CDR3 DNA: TGTGCCAGCAGCTTAGCGGGGCGCAACACCGGGGAGCTGTTTTTT.

This chain connects TRBV2 to TRBJ1-2; D might be TRBD1 (6 bases). Germline V gene lookup returns CDR1 SNHLY and CDR2 FYNNEI. Trimming removed 1 base at V and 6 bases at J, with 9 bases between. This CDR3 comprises 13 residues. The CDR3 region has the DNA TGTGCCAGCAGTGAAGACAGGGATCATGGCTACACCTTC. Translating it yields CASSEDRDHGYTF.

This clone was seen only a few times. The gene calls are TRBV11-2 and TRBJ2-1; 7 bases line up with TRBD1. V lost 1 base and J lost 4; bases outside the gene matches: 7. The germline CDR1 and CDR2 sequences are SGHAT and FQNNGV. CDR3 length: 16 residues. CDR3 DNA sequence: TGTGCCAGCAGCTTAGGGTTTGGGACAGTTTACAATGAGCAGTTCTTC. This translates into CASSLGFGTVYNEQFF.

J is TRBJ2-5 and V is TRBV5-1, with 7 nucleotides matching TRBD1. Germline trimming cut 2 bases from V and 3 bases from J; bases unmatched to any gene: 7. This CDR3 is built from 15 residues. The germline V gene encodes CDR1 SGHRS and CDR2 YFSETQ. CDR3 sequence: CASSFSGGREETQYF. CDR3 DNA sequence: TGCGCCAGCAGCTTTTCAGGGGGACGGGAAGAGACCCAGTACTTC.

The J gene is TRBJ2-1, the V gene TRBV11-2, with D uncertain. The CDR3 extends over 16 amino acids. Germline-derived CDR1 and CDR2 are SGHAT and FQNNGV. Trimming removed 2 bases at V and 2 bases at J, with 13 bases between. CDR3 amino acids: CASSLTGQQPYNEQFF. DNA of the CDR3: TGTGCCAGCAGCTTAACGGGTCAGCAACCCTACAATGAGCAGTTCTTC.

This clone was observed a few times. The same CDR3 is also encoded by other DNA sequences in this sample. The CDR3 loop is CASSLGGSGNTIYF. The CDR3 DNA is TGCGCCAGCAGCTTGGGCGGGTCTGGAAACACCATATATTTT. The rearrangement uses TRBV5-1 and TRBJ1-3; no reliable D call. Per the germline V gene, CDR1 is SGHRS and CDR2 is YFSETQ. The CDR3 has 14 amino acids. Trimming stripped 0 bases from V and 1 base from J, with 5 bases between. Full variable domain (outside the CDR3, taken from reference TRBV5-1 and TRBJ1-3): KAGVTQTPRYLIKTRGQQVTLSCSPISGHRSVSWYQQTPGQGLQFLFEYFSETQRNKGNFPGRFSGRQFSNSRSEMNVSTLELGDSALYLCASSLGGSGNTIYFGEGSWLTVV.

The chain combines TRBV29-1 with TRBJ2-7; the match to TRBD1 covers 9 bases. This CDR3 has 12 residues. Germline V lookup: CDR1 SQVTM, CDR2 ANQGSEA. V lost 3 bases and J lost 5; bases outside the gene matches: 2. This CDR3 reads CSVEGQGDEQYF. The CDR3 coding sequence is TGCAGCGTTGAGGGACAGGGAGACGAGCAGTACTTC.

This clone was seen once. The V gene is TRBV6-5, the J gene TRBJ2-3; TRBD1 is a possible D gene (5 bases). Trimming removed 4 bases at V and 4 bases at J, with 12 bases between. The CDR3 consists of 14 residues. Germline CDR1 and CDR2: MNHEY and SVGAGI. In DNA, the CDR3 is TGTGCCAGCAGTTCCTCGATGGGGCCAGATACGCAGTATTTT. Encoded protein: CASSSSMGPDTQYF.

This chain links TRBV6-2 or TRBV6-3 with TRBJ2-3; 16 bases map to TRBD2. Germline V CDR1 and CDR2: MNHEY, SVGEGT. The V and J ends lost 4 bases and 7 bases, in that order; junction bases with no gene match: 11. The CDR3 extends over 18 amino acids. CDR3 nucleotides: TGTGCCAGCAGTTTTCCCGCGGGGACTAGCGGGGGGGCTCATACGCAGTATTTT. Translating it yields CASSFPAGTSGGAHTQYF.

For the CDR3, the DNA is TGTGCCAGCAGCCAAGTGGGGGCTTGGTGGGGCTACACCTTC. Residues: CASSQVGAWWGYTF. V and J are TRBV3-1 (or the pseudogene TRBV3-2) and TRBJ1-2; D possibly corresponds to TRBD1 (6 bases). The CDR3 totals 14 residues. Trimming removed 1 base at V and 8 bases at J, with 14 bases between. Germline CDR1 and CDR2: LGHDT and YNNKEL (reference sequence).

This chain uses TRBV18 with TRBJ1-3; 9 bases are a match to TRBD1. The CDR3 extends over 16 amino acids. The trim removed 3 bases at V and 8 bases at J, leaving 11 bases unmatched. Germline V CDR1 and CDR2: KGHSH, LQKENI. CDR3 nucleotides: TGTGCCAGCTCACCGGGACAGGGAGGAAGAAGGGACACCATATATTTT. It translates to CASSPGQGGRRDTIYF.

This chain joins TRBV11-1 and TRBJ2-4, with 10 bases fitting TRBD2. The length of the CDR3 is 19 residues. After removal of 0 bases from V and 3 bases from J, the junction contained 11 bases not matched to a gene. CDR1 SGHAT and CDR2 FQDESV come from the germline V gene (reference sequence). CDR3 amino acids: CASSLALAGALRGKNIQYF. DNA of the CDR3: TGTGCCAGCAGCTTAGCGCTAGCGGGGGCCCTTCGGGGCAAAAACATTCAGTACTTC.

The chain is built from TRBV14 and TRBJ1-1; possible D gene TRBD1, 5 bases. V was shortened by 3 bases and J by 4 bases, with 18 bases between the two germline ends. The CDR3 runs 16 residues. Looked up from germline, CDR1 is SGHDN and CDR2 is FVKESK. CDR3 bases: TGTGCCAGCAGCCAGGCCGGAATGGGGAGGGGCACTGAAGCTTTCTTT. Its translation is CASSQAGMGRGTEAFF.